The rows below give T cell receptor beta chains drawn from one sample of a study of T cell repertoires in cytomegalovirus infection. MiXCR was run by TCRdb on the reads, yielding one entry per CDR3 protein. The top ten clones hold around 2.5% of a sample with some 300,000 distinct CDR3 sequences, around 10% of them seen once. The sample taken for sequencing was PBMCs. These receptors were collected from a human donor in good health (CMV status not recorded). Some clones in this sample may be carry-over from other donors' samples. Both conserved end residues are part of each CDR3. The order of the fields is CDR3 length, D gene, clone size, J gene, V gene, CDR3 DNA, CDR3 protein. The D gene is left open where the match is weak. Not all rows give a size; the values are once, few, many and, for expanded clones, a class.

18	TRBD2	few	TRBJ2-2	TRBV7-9	TGTGCCAGCAGCTTATGGCGCGGGGGTACGAAGAACACCGGGGAGCTGTTTTTT	CASSLWRGGTKNTGELFF
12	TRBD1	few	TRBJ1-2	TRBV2	TGTGCCAGCACGCGGGACAGCGGGGACTACACCTTC	CASTRDSGDYTF
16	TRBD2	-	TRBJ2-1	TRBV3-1	TGTGCCAGCAGCCCCTACCTAGCGGGGGGGGGGGATGAGCAGTTCTTC	CASSPYLAGGGDEQFF
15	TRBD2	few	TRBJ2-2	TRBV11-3	TGTGCCAGCAGCAAAGAGCGGGGGAACACCGGGGAGCTGTTTTTT	CASSKERGNTGELFF
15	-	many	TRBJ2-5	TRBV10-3	TGTGCCATCAGCCCCGGTGTTGGGAGGCACGAGACCCAGTACTTC	CAISPGVGRHETQYF
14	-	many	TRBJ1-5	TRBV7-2	TGTGCCAGCAGCTCGGACGGACGCAATCAGCCCCAGCATTTT	CASSSDGRNQPQHF
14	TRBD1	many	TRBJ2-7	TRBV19	TGTGCCAGTAGTAGTCTCACAGGGGCCTACGAGCAGTACTTC	CASSSLTGAYEQYF
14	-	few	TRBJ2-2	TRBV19	TGTGCCAGTAGTATATCCCAGGGAACCGGGGAGCTGTTTTTT	CASSISQGTGELFF
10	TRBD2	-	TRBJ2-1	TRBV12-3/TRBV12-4	TGTGCCAGCAGTCTAGCGGGGCAGTTCTTC	CASSLAGQFF
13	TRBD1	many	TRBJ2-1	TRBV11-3	TGTGCCAGCAGCCCGGACAGGGCCAATGAGCAGTTCTTC	CASSPDRANEQFF
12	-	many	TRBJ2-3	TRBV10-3	TGTGCCATCAGTGAACGTGCAGATACGCAGTATTTT	CAISERADTQYF
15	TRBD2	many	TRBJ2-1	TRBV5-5	TGTGCCAGCAGCTCCACCCCTGGAGGGGAGGGTGAGCAGTTCTTC	CASSSTPGGEGEQFF
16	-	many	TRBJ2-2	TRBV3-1	TGTGCCAGCAGCCGACAACCGGGACTCCCCACCGGGGAGCTGTTTTTT	CASSRQPGLPTGELFF
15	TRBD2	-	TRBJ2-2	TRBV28	TGTGCCAGCAGGGTTACTAGCGGGGGCACCGGGGAGCTGTTTTTT	CASRVTSGGTGELFF
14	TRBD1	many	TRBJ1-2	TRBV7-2	TGTGCCAGCAGCCCCTCGGGACAGGGTACGGGCTACACCTTC	CASSPSGQGTGYTF
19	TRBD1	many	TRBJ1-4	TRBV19	TGTGCCAGTAGTATAGCCGAGGGGGCGAGAGATGCAACTAATGAAAAACTGTTTTTT	CASSIAEGARDATNEKLFF
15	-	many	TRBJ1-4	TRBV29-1	TGCAGCGTTGAAGAAGGGGACACCCGAGGGAAAAAACTGTTTTTT	CSVEEGDTRGKKLFF
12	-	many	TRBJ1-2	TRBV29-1	TGCAGCGTGTCGAGGGGGGTTCGGGGCTACACCTTC	CSVSRGVRGYTF
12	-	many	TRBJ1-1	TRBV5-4	TGTGCCAGCAGCACAGCCTACACTGAAGCTTTCTTT	CASSTAYTEAFF
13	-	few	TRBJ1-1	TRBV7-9	TGTGCCAGCAGGTATACAGGTGACACTGAAGCTTTCTTT	CASRYTGDTEAFF
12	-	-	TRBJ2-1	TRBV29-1	TGCAGCGCGGCCGGCTACTACAATGAGCAGTTCTTC	CSAAGYYNEQFF
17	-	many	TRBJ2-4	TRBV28	TGTGCCAGCAGTTTATATGACAGCCTGGGATACAAAAACATTCAGTACTTC	CASSLYDSLGYKNIQYF
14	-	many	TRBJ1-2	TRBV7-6	TGTGCCAGCAGCTATGGTCGCCCAACGGAGGGCTACACCTTC	CASSYGRPTEGYTF
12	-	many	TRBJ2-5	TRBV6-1	TGTGCCAGCAGTGAGTACCAAGAGACCCAGTACTTC	CASSEYQETQYF
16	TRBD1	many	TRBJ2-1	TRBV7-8	TGTGCCAGCAGCTTAGAGTCGGCAGGGGGTAGAAATGAGCAGTTCTTC	CASSLESAGGRNEQFF
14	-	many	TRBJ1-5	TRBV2	TGTGCCAGCAGTGATGTTGCAGGGGTCCAGCCCCAGCATTTT	CASSDVAGVQPQHF
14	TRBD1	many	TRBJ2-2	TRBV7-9	TGTGCCAGCAGGCCGACAGGGGGGACCGGGGAGCTGTTTTTT	CASRPTGGTGELFF
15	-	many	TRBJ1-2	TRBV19	TGTGCCAGTAGTATCGAGGCCAGGACTTATTATGGCTACACCTTC	CASSIEARTYYGYTF
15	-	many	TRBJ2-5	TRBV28	TGTGCCAGCAGTTTATGGGGGACACTACAAGAGACCCAGTACTTC	CASSLWGTLQETQYF
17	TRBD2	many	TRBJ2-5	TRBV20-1	TGCAGTGCTAGAGAGTTAGCGGGGGGGACCATACAAGAGACCCAGTACTTC	CSARELAGGTIQETQYF
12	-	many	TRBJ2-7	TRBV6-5	TGTGCCAGCAGTTACAACCGAAACGAGCAGTACTTC	CASSYNRNEQYF
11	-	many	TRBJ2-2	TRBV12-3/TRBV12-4	TGTGCCAGCAGCTTCACCGGGGAGCTGTTTTTT	CASSFTGELFF
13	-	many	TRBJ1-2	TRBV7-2	TGTGCCAGCAGCCCCCATTGGAGCTATGGCTACACCTTC	CASSPHWSYGYTF
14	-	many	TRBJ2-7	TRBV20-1	TGCAGTGCTAGTCTGGGGGGTTCCACCTACGAGCAGTACTTC	CSASLGGSTYEQYF
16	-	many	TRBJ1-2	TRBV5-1	TGCGCCAGCAGCGCAGTGATAACGGGGCCCGGCTATGGCTACACCTTC	CASSAVITGPGYGYTF
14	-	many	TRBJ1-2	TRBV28	TGTGCCAGCAGGGAGGGCCTTGCTACCTATGGCTACACCTTC	CASREGLATYGYTF
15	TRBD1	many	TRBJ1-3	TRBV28	TGTGCCAGCAGATTCGGGGACAGGCCGGGAAACACCATATATTTT	CASRFGDRPGNTIYF
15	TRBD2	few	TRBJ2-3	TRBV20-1	TGCAGTGCCCCCCCTACGCTAGCGGGCACAGATACGCAGTATTTT	CSAPPTLAGTDTQYF
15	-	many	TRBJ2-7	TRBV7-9	TGTGCCAGCAGCCCTATCTCTGCCAGCCCCCAGGGGCAGTACTTC	CASSPISASPQGQYF
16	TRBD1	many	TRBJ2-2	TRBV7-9	TGTGCCAGCAGCCCCGTGGACAGGGGGTCGACCGGGGAGCTGTTTTTT	CASSPVDRGSTGELFF
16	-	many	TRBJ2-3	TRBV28	TGTGCCAGCAGTTACTCCTCTCGGTCCGGCACAGATACGCAGTATTTT	CASSYSSRSGTDTQYF
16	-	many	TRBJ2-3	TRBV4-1	TGCGCCAGCAGCCCGGAAGGGAGCGGGAGCACAGATACGCAGTATTTT	CASSPEGSGSTDTQYF
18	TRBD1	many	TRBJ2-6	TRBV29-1	TGCAGCGTTACCACGGGACAGGGTCCGTACTCTGGGGCCAACGTCCTGACTTTC	CSVTTGQGPYSGANVLTF
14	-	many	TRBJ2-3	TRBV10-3	TGTGCCATCAGTGAGCGGCGGAGCACAGATACGCAGTATTTT	CAISERRSTDTQYF
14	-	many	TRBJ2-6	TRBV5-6	TGTGCCAGCAGCCGGACGGCTGGGGCCAACGTCCTGACTTTC	CASSRTAGANVLTF
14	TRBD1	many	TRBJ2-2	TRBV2	TGTGCCAGCAGTGCGCAGGGGGAAGCCGGGGAGCTGTTTTTT	CASSAQGEAGELFF
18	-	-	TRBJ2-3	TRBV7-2	TGTGCCAGCAGTTTTCCCGCCGGAGAACCCGTGTCGACGGATACGCAGTATTTT	CASSFPAGEPVSTDTQYF
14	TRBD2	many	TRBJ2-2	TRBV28	TGTGCCAGCACCTGGGGGGGTCTCACCGGGGAGCTGTTTTTT	CASTWGGLTGELFF
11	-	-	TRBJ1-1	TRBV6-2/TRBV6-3	TGTGCCAGCAGTTACATTGCTGAAGCTTTCTTT	CASSYIAEAFF
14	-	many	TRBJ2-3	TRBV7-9	TGTGCCAGCAGCTCGGGGACGGGGCCCTATACGCAGTATTTT	CASSSGTGPYTQYF
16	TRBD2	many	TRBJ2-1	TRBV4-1	TGCGCCAGCAGCCAAGAAAGCACTAGCGGGGTCAATGAGCAGTTCTTC	CASSQESTSGVNEQFF
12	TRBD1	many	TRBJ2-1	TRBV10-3	TGTGCCATCAGCTTGACAGGGGGGGAGCAGTTCTTC	CAISLTGGEQFF
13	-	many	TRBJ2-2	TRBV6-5	TGTGCCAGCAGTTACTCGGAGGTCGGGGAGCTGTTTTTT	CASSYSEVGELFF
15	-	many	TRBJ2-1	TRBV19	TGTGCCAGTAGGAGTCGACAGGTTCTTAACAATGAGCAGTTCTTC	CASRSRQVLNNEQFF
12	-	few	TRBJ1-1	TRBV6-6	TGTGCCAGCAGTTACAGACCCACTGAAGCTTTCTTT	CASSYRPTEAFF
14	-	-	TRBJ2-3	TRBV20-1	TGCAGTGCTGCGGGGCGACCCCGCTCAGATACGCAGTATTTT	CSAAGRPRSDTQYF
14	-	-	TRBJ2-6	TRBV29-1	TGCAGCGTGGGGTGGGGCTCTGGGGCCAACGTCCTGACTTTC	CSVGWGSGANVLTF
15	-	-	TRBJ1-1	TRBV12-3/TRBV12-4	TGTGCCAGCAGTTTTAGTGCGGCGGGTGGCACTGAAGCTTTCTTT	CASSFSAAGGTEAFF
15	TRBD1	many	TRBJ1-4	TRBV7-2	TGTGCCAGCAGCAGATCCGGGACAGGGAGTGAAAAACTGTTTTTT	CASSRSGTGSEKLFF